One sample yielded the 8 T cell receptor beta chains listed below, sequenced in a study of shared clonotypes between healthy human individuals. Positively selected for CCR7, the CD45RO-negative cells used as naive CD8 cells excluded terminally differentiated effector memory CD45RA+ cells. Method: immunoSEQ multiplex PCR; TCRdb's copy keeps in-frame clones and lacks some. Of over 2 million clones listed, 85% to 95% are singletons. The sample taken for sequencing was naive CD8+ T cells sorted from blood. All receptors come from a young man in good health.

Remarks on this clone: Mismatch with germline at one junction end may stem from a read error. This chain uses TRBV7-7 with TRBJ2-7; D gene ambiguous. Germline V gene lookup returns CDR1 SSHAT and CDR2 FNYEAQ (reference sequence). The CDR3 is 14 amino acids. As DNA, the CDR3 is TGTGCTAGCAGCTTAGAACTCCCGAGCGACGAGCAGTACTTC. Translation: CASSLELPSDEQYF.

This chain connects TRBV6-5 to TRBJ2-1, with 8 bases identical to TRBD2. The junction had 6 bases not matched to a gene; V was cut back by 5 bases and J by 9 bases. CDR1 and CDR2 from the germline V gene are MNHEY and SVGAGI. The CDR3 consists of 13 residues. The DNA for the CDR3 is TGTGCCAGCAGTCTCGGACTAGCCGGTGAGCAGTTCTTC. It yields the protein CASSLGLAGEQFF.

The chain combines TRBV2 with TRBJ2-3, with 10 bases lining up with TRBD2. The CDR3 runs to 16 residues. The V and J ends lost 6 bases and 4 bases, in that order; junction bases with no gene match: 10. Germline CDR1 SNHLY, CDR2 FYNNEI. CDR3 residues: CASRAPLAGAADTQYF. CDR3 DNA: TGTGCCAGCAGGGCCCCCCTAGCGGGAGCGGCAGATACGCAGTATTTT.

This sequence joins TRBV6-5 and TRBJ2-5; no definite D call. Germline loops: CDR1 MNHEY, CDR2 SVGAGI. This CDR3 region has 15 residues. The V gene lost 2 bases and the J gene lost 4 bases, with 14 bases spanning the gap. Here the CDR3 DNA reads TGTGCCAGCAGTTACGGTCTCCACAGCCTAGAGACCCAGTACTTC. Protein sequence: CASSYGLHSLETQYF.

The rearrangement uses TRBV19 and TRBJ1-1; 9 nucleotides match TRBD1. The J segment lost 5 bases and the V segment lost 5 bases, leaving 3 bases of the junction unmatched. The CDR3 covers 13 residues. The germline V gene has CDR1 LNHDA and CDR2 SQIVND (reference sequence). The CDR3 nucleotides read TGTGCCAGTAGTTGGGGACAGGGTACTGAAGCTTTCTTT. It specifies CASSWGQGTEAFF.

V gene TRBV6-1 combines with J gene TRBJ2-5, with D tentatively TRBD2 (5 bases). The CDR3 length is 14 residues. The germline CDR1 and CDR2 sequences are MNHNS and SASEGT. V lost 7 bases to trimming and J lost 2 bases, with 14 bases between them. CDR3 nucleotides: TGTGCCAGCAAGCGCCGGGATTATCAAGAGACCCAGTACTTC. Translation gives CASKRRDYQETQYF.

V is TRBV14 and J is TRBJ2-7, with TRBD1 matching 9 bases. V was pared by 2 bases and J by 3 bases, with 5 bases of the junction left unmatched. CDR1 is SGHDN and CDR2 is FVKESK in the germline V gene. The CDR3 is 15 residues long. CDR3 amino acids: CASSQPRQGGYEQYF. The CDR3 nucleotides are TGTGCCAGCAGCCAACCCCGACAGGGGGGCTACGAGCAGTACTTC.

The gene calls are TRBV4-1 and TRBJ2-2; D is undetermined. Trimming left V 0 bases short and J 2 bases short, with 7 bases between. CDR3 size: 15 residues. The germline gives CDR1 MGHRA, CDR2 YSYEKL. DNA for the CDR3: TGCGCCAGCAGCCAAGAAGGCGATAACACCGGGGAGCTGTTTTTT. This gives the protein CASSQEGDNTGELFF.